This is a list of T cell receptor beta chains from one sample in a study of blood T cell repertoires in COVID-19. Produced via immunoSEQ multiplex PCR; TCRdb's table is partial and in-frame only. This table holds 65,000 to 70,000 clones, about 81% found once. Material: peripheral blood. These receptors came from a human donor in a cohort sampled during active COVID-19. Each CDR3 is given with its conserved first and last residue. Clone size is given for some rows only: seen once, a few or many times, or a class if the clone is expanded.

j_gene: TRBJ1-1; abundance: few; v_gene: TRBV2; CDR3aa: CASSQTLNTEAFF
j_gene: TRBJ2-5; abundance: -; v_gene: TRBV28; CDR3aa: CASSHLAGGLETQYF
j_gene: TRBJ1-2; abundance: -; v_gene: TRBV4-1; CDR3aa: CASSSLVALNYGYTF
j_gene: TRBJ1-1; abundance: -; v_gene: TRBV19; CDR3aa: CASSIIFRQGVRPEAFF
j_gene: TRBJ1-2; abundance: once; v_gene: TRBV28; CDR3aa: CASSPRGRGYGYTF
j_gene: TRBJ1-1; abundance: few; v_gene: TRBV6-6; CDR3aa: CASSYSPGKNTEAFF
j_gene: TRBJ1-1; abundance: -; v_gene: TRBV12-1; CDR3aa: CASSLGDRASPNTEAFF
j_gene: TRBJ2-5; abundance: once; v_gene: TRBV5-1; CDR3aa: CASSPREGGPQETQYF
j_gene: TRBJ1-1; abundance: -; v_gene: TRBV7-9; CDR3aa: CASSRTGGLTEAFF
j_gene: TRBJ2-1; abundance: -; v_gene: TRBV11-2; CDR3aa: CASSSPRGGRKASYNEQFF
j_gene: TRBJ1-5; abundance: -; v_gene: TRBV27; CDR3aa: CASSLGQLSGPQHF
j_gene: TRBJ2-1; abundance: -; v_gene: TRBV28; CDR3aa: CAIISQANEQFF
j_gene: TRBJ2-5; abundance: -; v_gene: TRBV5-1; CDR3aa: CASSFWATGGRGETQYF
j_gene: TRBJ2-2; abundance: -; v_gene: TRBV7-2; CDR3aa: CASSSGLDNTGELFF
j_gene: TRBJ2-3; abundance: -; v_gene: TRBV7-9; CDR3aa: CASSLAASGKDTQYF
j_gene: TRBJ2-2; abundance: once; v_gene: TRBV7-2; CDR3aa: CASSPQTSGMTGELFF
j_gene: TRBJ2-5; abundance: -; v_gene: TRBV18; CDR3aa: CASSPQRSVETQYF
j_gene: TRBJ1-2; abundance: -; v_gene: TRBV9; CDR3aa: CASSEGVGLTNYGYTF
j_gene: TRBJ2-7; abundance: -; v_gene: TRBV7-2; CDR3aa: CASSLGIAGGDKEQYF
j_gene: TRBJ2-7; abundance: -; v_gene: TRBV9; CDR3aa: CASSGRDSSYEQYF
j_gene: TRBJ2-1; abundance: -; v_gene: TRBV3-1/TRBV3-2; CDR3aa: CASSRSGAYNEQFF
j_gene: TRBJ2-7; abundance: -; v_gene: TRBV29-1; CDR3aa: CSADAYEQYF
j_gene: TRBJ2-1; abundance: -; v_gene: TRBV24-1; CDR3aa: CATSALTGDNEQFF
j_gene: TRBJ2-5; abundance: -; v_gene: TRBV5-8; CDR3aa: CASSLTQGVVETQYF
j_gene: TRBJ2-7; abundance: -; v_gene: TRBV6-6; CDR3aa: CASSYRSGASYEQYF
j_gene: TRBJ2-1; abundance: once; v_gene: TRBV6-5; CDR3aa: CASSRTWAHEQFF
j_gene: TRBJ2-7; abundance: -; v_gene: TRBV5-6; CDR3aa: CASSLGLAGVLYEQYF
j_gene: TRBJ1-5; abundance: -; v_gene: TRBV5-1; CDR3aa: CASSQAGLGSPQHF
j_gene: TRBJ2-1; abundance: -; v_gene: TRBV5-6; CDR3aa: CASSLAAAGEQFF
j_gene: TRBJ2-7; abundance: -; v_gene: TRBV30; CDR3aa: CALTSGSGLREQYF
j_gene: TRBJ1-4; abundance: -; v_gene: TRBV27; CDR3aa: CASSSGQGAVKGEKLFF
j_gene: TRBJ2-5; abundance: -; v_gene: TRBV10-1; CDR3aa: CARKRDGQETQYF
j_gene: TRBJ2-7; abundance: -; v_gene: TRBV28; CDR3aa: CASSFAGGYEQYF
j_gene: TRBJ2-2; abundance: -; v_gene: TRBV7-6; CDR3aa: CASSFGGGYTGELFF
j_gene: TRBJ2-7; abundance: once; v_gene: TRBV6-5; CDR3aa: CASSYLETHYEQYF
j_gene: TRBJ2-1; abundance: few; v_gene: TRBV28; CDR3aa: CASSHRTGGRNEQFF
j_gene: TRBJ2-1; abundance: -; v_gene: TRBV7-9; CDR3aa: CTSSFLGLAGVDEQFF
j_gene: TRBJ2-2; abundance: -; v_gene: TRBV7-9; CDR3aa: CASSPAGRGTGELFF
j_gene: TRBJ1-1; abundance: -; v_gene: TRBV29-1; CDR3aa: CSVEDYKFEAFF
j_gene: TRBJ2-3; abundance: few; v_gene: TRBV18; CDR3aa: CASSPVLTSGRKSTDTQYF
j_gene: TRBJ1-1; abundance: -; v_gene: TRBV7-9; CDR3aa: CATSRGEGGQTEAFF
j_gene: TRBJ2-7; abundance: few; v_gene: TRBV13; CDR3aa: CASSWGGGSYEQYF